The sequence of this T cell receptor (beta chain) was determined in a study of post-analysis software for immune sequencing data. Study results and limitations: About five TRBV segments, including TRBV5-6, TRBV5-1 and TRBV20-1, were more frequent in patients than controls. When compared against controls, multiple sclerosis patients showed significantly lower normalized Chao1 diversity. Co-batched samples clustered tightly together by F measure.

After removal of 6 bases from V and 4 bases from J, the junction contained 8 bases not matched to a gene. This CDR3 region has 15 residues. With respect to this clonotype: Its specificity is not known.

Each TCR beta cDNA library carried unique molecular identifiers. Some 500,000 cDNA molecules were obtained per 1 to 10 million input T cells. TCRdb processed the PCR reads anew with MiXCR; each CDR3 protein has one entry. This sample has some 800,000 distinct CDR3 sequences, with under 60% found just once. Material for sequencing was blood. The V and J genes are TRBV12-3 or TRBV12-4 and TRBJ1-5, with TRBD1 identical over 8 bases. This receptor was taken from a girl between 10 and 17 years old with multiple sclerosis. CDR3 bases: TGTGCCAGCAGCCCCGACAGGGGATGGAATCAGCCCCAGCATTTT. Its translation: CASSPDRGWNQPQHF.